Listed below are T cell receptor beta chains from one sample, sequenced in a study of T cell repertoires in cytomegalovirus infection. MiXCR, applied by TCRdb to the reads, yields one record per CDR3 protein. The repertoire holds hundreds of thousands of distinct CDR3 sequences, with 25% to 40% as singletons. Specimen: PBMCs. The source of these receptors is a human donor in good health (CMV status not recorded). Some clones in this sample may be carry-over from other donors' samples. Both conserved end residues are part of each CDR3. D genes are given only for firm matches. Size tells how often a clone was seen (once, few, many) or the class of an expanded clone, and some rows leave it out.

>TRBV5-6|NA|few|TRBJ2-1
TGTGCCAGCAGCTTGGCCGAGTGGGGGTTTGAGCAGTTCTTC
CASSLAEWGFEQFF
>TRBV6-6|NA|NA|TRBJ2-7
TGTGCCAGCAGACCGGGAAAAGGTACAGGTGAGGGATCCTACGAGCAGTACTTC
CASRPGKGTGEGSYEQYF
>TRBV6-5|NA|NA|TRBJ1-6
TGTGCCAGCAGTTACGAGGGGGGGTCCGGACATAATTCACCCCTCCACTTT
CASSYEGGSGHNSPLHF
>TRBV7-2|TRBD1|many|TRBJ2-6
TGTGCCAGCAGTTACCGGACAGGGAACACTGGGGCCAACGTCCTGACTTTC
CASSYRTGNTGANVLTF
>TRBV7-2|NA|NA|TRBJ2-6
TGTGCCAGCAGCTTATATCTAGGCGTGGGGGCCAACGTCCTGACGTTC
CASSLYLGVGANVLTF
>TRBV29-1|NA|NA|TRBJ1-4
TGCAGCGTTGTTCTTTCTGCCCCAGCAACTAATGAAAAACTGTTTTTT
CSVVLSAPATNEKLFF
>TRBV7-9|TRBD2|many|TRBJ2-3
TGTGCCAGCAGCTTTAGCGGGGGTAGCACAGATACGCAGTATTTT
CASSFSGGSTDTQYF
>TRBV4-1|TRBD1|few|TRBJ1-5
TGCGCCAGCAGCCCGGAACAGGCGACAGGGGCGAATCAGCCCCAGCATTTT
CASSPEQATGANQPQHF
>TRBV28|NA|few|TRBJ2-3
TGTGCCAGCAGTGCAGGGAAAGTGTGGGGCACAGATACGCAGTATTTT
CASSAGKVWGTDTQYF
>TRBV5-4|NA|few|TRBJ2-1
TGTGCCAGCAGCCCGCAGGGGGGCTCCTACAATGAGCAGTTCTTC
CASSPQGGSYNEQFF
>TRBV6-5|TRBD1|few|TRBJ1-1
TGTGCCAGCAGTTACGAACAGGGGGGGGCTGAAGCTTTCTTT
CASSYEQGGAEAFF
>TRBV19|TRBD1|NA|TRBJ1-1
TGTGCCAGTAGCCCGCCCACCGGGACAGATGAGAACACTGAAGCTTTCTTT
CASSPPTGTDENTEAFF
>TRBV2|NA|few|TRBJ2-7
TGTGCCAGCGTCGGCGGCCCTGGGTACGAGCAGTACTTC
CASVGGPGYEQYF
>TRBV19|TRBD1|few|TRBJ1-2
TGTGCCAGTAGTCGGGACAGGGGGAATGGCTACACCTTC
CASSRDRGNGYTF
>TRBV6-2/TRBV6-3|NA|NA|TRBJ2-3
TGTGACAGCAGCGAAGGCGGAGCGCAGTATTTT
CDSSEGGAQYF
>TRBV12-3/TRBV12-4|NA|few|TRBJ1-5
TGTGCCAGCAGGGGAGAGGGCAATCAGCCCCAGCATTTT
CASRGEGNQPQHF
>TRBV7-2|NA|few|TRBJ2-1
TGTGCCAGCAGCTTCGAGGGGGGTAACTACAATGAGCAGTTCTTC
CASSFEGGNYNEQFF
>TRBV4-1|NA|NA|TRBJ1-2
TGCGCCAGCAATGAAGGACAGCAAAAGGACTATGGCTACACCTTC
CASNEGQQKDYGYTF
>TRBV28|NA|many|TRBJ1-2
TGTGCCAGCAGTCCGTCAAGAAACTATGGCTACACCTTC
CASSPSRNYGYTF
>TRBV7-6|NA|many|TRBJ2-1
TGTGCCAGCAGCTTAGTCACCTACAATGAGCAGTTCTTC
CASSLVTYNEQFF
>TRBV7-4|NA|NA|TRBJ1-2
TGTGCCAGCAGTCCGGGGGGCAGGGGCTACACCTTC
CASSPGGRGYTF
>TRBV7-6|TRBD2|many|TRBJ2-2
TGTGCCAGCAGCTCTAGCGGGGGGAAAACCGGGGAGCTGTTTTTT
CASSSSGGKTGELFF
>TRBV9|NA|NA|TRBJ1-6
TGTGCCAGCAGCGTAGGGGGTTCAAGGGTTAATTCACCCCTCCACTTT
CASSVGGSRVNSPLHF
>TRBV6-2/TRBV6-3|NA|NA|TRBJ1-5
TGTGCCAGCAGCCAGGACATCCTAGGCAATCAGCCCCAGCATTTT
CASSQDILGNQPQHF
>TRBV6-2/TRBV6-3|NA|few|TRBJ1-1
TGTGCCAGCAGTTACTCGAGAAGATCGAACACTGAAGCTTTCTTT
CASSYSRRSNTEAFF
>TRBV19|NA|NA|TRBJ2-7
TGTGCCAGTACAGCGGGCGACGAGCAGTACTTC
CASTAGDEQYF
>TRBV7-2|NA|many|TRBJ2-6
TGTGCCAGCAGCTTAGTGCGGTTGAGACACTCCTCTGGGGCCAACGTCCTGACTTTC
CASSLVRLRHSSGANVLTF
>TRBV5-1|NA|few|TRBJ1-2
TGCGCCAGCAGCTTGGACGCAGGGAACTATGGCTACACCTTC
CASSLDAGNYGYTF